The clone carrying this TCR beta chain came up a few times. Its specificity is unknown. In replicate PCRs of sorted subsets, approximately 190 ng DNA, about 30,000 T cell genomes, was used. Method: immunoSEQ multiplex PCR; TCRdb's copy keeps in-frame clones and lacks some. Of 730,000 or so clones listed, around 72% were seen once; the top ten hold about 1.8%. This entry comes from a study of shared clonotypes between healthy human individuals. Study-level results: It was the non-shared clonotypes that had lower generation probabilities than clonotypes shared by all four donors. Shared across a few donors were around 5% of the naive CD4 clonotypes.

In the CD4+ fraction, cells were divided into CD45RA+ naive and CD45RA-negative memory subsets. Source material: memory CD4+ T cells sorted from blood. Subset in this sample: CD45RA-negative fraction. The receptor's source is a woman aged 25 to 45 in good health.

The CDR3 is CASSRRLAPYQETQYF. As DNA, the CDR3 is TGCGCCAGCAGTCGGAGACTAGCGCCTTACCAAGAGACCCAGTACTTC. The chain has TRBV23-1 and TRBJ2-5, with 8 bases fitting TRBD2. TRBV23-1 qualifies as an ORF whose function is uncertain. V lost 4 bases, J lost 0 bases, and 7 bases stayed unmatched. CDR3 size: 16 residues.